The text below deals with one T cell receptor (beta chain). Its target is unknown. The sample comes from a study of cytomegalovirus exposure and HLA in healthy donors. Study outcomes and limitations: Investigators reported 150 to 200 TCR beta chains as tied to cytomegalovirus. A later analysis found TCR association rates differed by HLA locus, highest for DRB1 and lowest for HLA-C.

Trimming cost V 6 bases and J 1 base, with 12 bases left between them. The CDR3 has 14 amino acids. The germline V gene encodes CDR1 MNHNS and CDR2 SASEGT. Primers included in the PCR were 60 Vbeta and 13 Jbeta primers. Per the original methods: In a later analysis, around 10 million of 60 million to 80 million unique beta chains occurred in at least two donors. Libraries were prepared by immunoSEQ multiplex PCR; TCRdb keeps only in-frame clonotypes and omits some of them. The V and J calls and the clone size are those of that table, but D and trimming were determined from the DNA. The sample has 65,000 to 90,000 clones, approximately 75% seen once.

The clonotype originates from a middle-aged woman in good health and CMV-seropositive. The rearrangement uses TRBV6-1 and TRBJ1-1; no clear D gene. The sequenced sample was PBMCs. DNA for the CDR3: TGTGCCAGCAGCCCCATCACGGGGAACACTGAAGCTTTCTTT. It codes for CASSPITGNTEAFF.